This T cell receptor (beta chain) is drawn from a study of cytomegalovirus exposure and HLA in healthy donors. The PCR used 60 Vbeta and 13 Jbeta primers. Generated by immunoSEQ multiplex PCR, the TCRdb table keeps only in-frame clones and is missing some. The data contain 100,000 to 150,000 clones, around 70% of them singletons. V was clipped by 1 base and J by 8 bases; unmatched bases: 3. The germline CDR1 and CDR2 sequences are LNHDA and SQIVND (reference sequence). The CDR3 has 15 amino acids. The gene calls are TRBV19 and TRBJ2-1; 12 bases agree with TRBD2. The sequencing sample was made of PBMCs. The TCR comes from a man aged 35 to 55 in good health and CMV-seropositive. The CDR3 DNA follows: TGTGCCAGTAGTATAGGGACTAGCGGGAAGGATGAGCAGTTCTTC. It is translated as CASSIGTSGKDEQFF.